This T cell receptor beta chain was sequenced during a study of cytomegalovirus exposure and HLA in healthy donors (dated by TCRdb to about 2017). For context, the study as a whole: An earlier analysis of fewer than 750 of the donors reported 276 Gb of sequence data and around 120 million unique TCR beta sequences obtained from about 170 million T cells. About 300 gigabases of sequencing data and 78 million or so unique TCR sequences were included in an early release covering under 650 HLA-typed donors. The genetic ancestry cluster associated with self-reported Caucasian donors included roughly 84% of the roughly 400 genotyped donors. The study was designed to test whether signatures of past pathogen exposure could be identified by cataloging public T cell receptors. The T cell repertoires of 666 subjects were profiled by immunosequencing and related to cytomegalovirus serostatus. A separate validation cohort of roughly 110 different subjects was used in addition to the roughly 670-subject first cohort. To predict cytomegalovirus infection status, the study combined high-throughput TCR immunosequencing, statistical association of individual TCRs with disease status, and machine learning. A later analysis re-examined previously published TCR beta repertoires from more than 650 donors and added high-resolution HLA genotyping to investigate patterns of TCR occurrence. Rather than using new phenotypic data, the later analysis identified candidate immune exposures from TCR beta sequences and from how often those sequences occurred across donors. An earlier analysis of 500 to 750 of the donors applied high-throughput TCR beta sequencing to assess whether each TCR beta V gene segment acted as functional or pseudogenic. Donor age, sex, ethnicity and CMV serostatus were compiled together with the repertoire data. A later genetic analysis took genome-wide SNP genotypes for about three fifths of the 666 donors and used that subset as a discovery cohort. All discovery cohort repertoires had been generated on a single sequencing platform. HLA typing included class I and class II loci at four-digit resolution. The number of donors typed differed by locus, with roughly 620-630 for A, B, C, DRB1 and DQB1, around 560 for DQA1, 606 for DPA1, and some 440 for DPB1. A handful of DR-DQ haplotypes were handled as single units for association and clustering because linkage in the cohort was strong. On average, around 240,000 unique TCR beta nucleotide sequences were sequenced per donor among 398 genotyped donors of the cohort, with 15% to 20% of those sequences being non-productive. The paper as a whole reports these results and caveats: Compared with the roughly 720-donor mean, donors in an Asian-associated ancestry cluster had fewer N-insertions in productive TCRs, according to a later genetic analysis. Across donors, most TCR sequences were observed very rarely, whereas some public TCRs were present in many individuals. Linkage disequilibrium might explain the correlated functional status among segregating V segments, but an unknown experimental factor could not be excluded. HLA typing was unavailable for some donors at each locus, so association tests used only the typed subset. When HLA alleles, especially DR and DQ, strongly co-occurred, attributing TCR associations to individual alleles was difficult. In an earlier analysis of roughly 500 of the donors, most TCR beta V segments appeared in productive rearrangements about 90% or about 30% of the time, broadly matching IMGT annotations. Roughly 15 rarely observed V segments, including chromosome 9 orphons, were excluded from the earlier analysis of some 590 of the donors because counts were too low. A later analysis associated some 17,000 TCR beta sequences with specific HLA alleles at a false discovery rate of 0.05. In a later genetic analysis, a missense DCLRE1C variant was associated with V-gene and J-gene trimming of TCR beta chains, and the association was replicated in an independent cohort. It was suggested by the authors that the approach could potentially be generalized to other disease states and immunological phenotypes. A later analysis found that TCR association rates varied across HLA loci, with DRB1 alleles showing the most associated TCRs and HLA-C alleles the fewest. Sequencing depth was assumed to be roughly uniform across donors in the presence/absence analyses, though that assumption may not hold. CMV serostatus was the only immune exposure information available for the cohort. Several of the top co-occurrence clusters appeared to be linked to parvovirus B19, influenza, CMV and Epstein-Barr virus, according to a later analysis. A further reported finding was that TCR beta sequences accurately predicted the HLA-A and HLA-B alleles for most subjects in the first cohort. In both the original and validation cohorts, the classifier was reported to diagnose cytomegalovirus status with high specificity and sensitivity. A total of 150 to 200 TCR beta chains were listed by the study as associated with cytomegalovirus. A group of highly shared sequence variants was considered likely to be a technical artifact of the sequencing pipeline. According to a later analysis, most CMV-associated TCR beta chains appeared to be HLA-restricted, and the HLA associations seemed to be driven largely by CMV exposure. The cohort was sequenced for TCR beta chains only, and without alpha or paired-chain data the features that could be detected were limited. In vitro tests confirmed that a few of the cytomegalovirus-associated TCR beta chains recognize cytomegalovirus antigens. In a later analysis, HLA-associated TCR beta chains were found to be more clonally expanded and to have lower generation probabilities than equally common non-associated chains.

The cohort consisted of 600 to 750 healthy bone marrow donors. At the time of sampling, all cohort members were nominally healthy, though unrecorded immune exposures were likely present. The donor tested CMV seronegative, placing the donor among the 350 or so seronegative members of the cohort. A peripheral blood sample was collected from each donor, and TCR beta sequencing was performed on peripheral blood mononuclear cells. Genomic DNA was extracted from the blood cell samples with the Qiagen DNeasy Blood Extraction Kit. About this clone: What antigen it recognizes has not been identified. No much larger clone exists at a distance of one base, and base qualities are not known.

To prepare the library, the immunoSEQ multiplex PCR assay was applied. For the multiplex PCR, a mixture combining 60 forward primers for TCR Vbeta segments and 13 reverse primers for TCR Jbeta segments was used. A multiplex PCR assay on genomic DNA amplified the CDR3 region of rearranged TCR beta genes. Amplified TCR beta libraries were sequenced as 87-base-pair reads on the Illumina HiSeq System. As for the original processing: A later analysis counted about 80 million unique TCR beta chains across the 670 or so repertoires, and about 10 million of these chains were shared by at least two donors. Raw reads were error-corrected and collapsed into unique sequences by a nearest-neighbor algorithm in which closely related sequences were merged to remove PCR and sequencing errors. CDR3 sequences were aligned to IMGT reference sequences to assign V, D and J gene segments. For a sequence to be retained, a match of at least six nucleotides to both a V gene segment and a J gene segment was required. Rearrangements were classified as productive when the CDR3 lacked stop codons and remained in frame with V and J, and all other rearrangements were classified as non-productive. Following IMGT convention, CDR3 was defined as the stretch from the second conserved V-encoded cysteine up to the conserved J-encoded phenylalanine. The earlier analysis of about 570 of the donors excluded any sequence lacking an unambiguous match to a single V gene segment. In an earlier analysis of approximately 590 of the donors, a V segment was called functional when productive rearrangements were above 56.7%, and segregating when the standard deviation between donors exceeded 5%. A statistical classification framework was built to diagnose cytomegalovirus status from the catalog of TCR beta chain sequences. A later analysis assigned V and J genes by comparing TCR nucleotide sequences with IMGT/GENE-DB human TR gene sequences. In a later analysis, CDR3 sequences and most-parsimonious VDJ recombination scenarios were assigned using the TCRdist pipeline. In a later analysis, every TCR beta chain was defined by the combination of its CDR3 amino acid sequence and its V-gene family, and reads without a unique V-gene family were dropped. In a later analysis, approximately 590 highly shared, low-generation-probability nucleotide sequences were removed to address suspected cross-contamination and a sequencing artifact. In a later analysis, a clonal expansion index was calculated for each public chain from normalized within-repertoire ranks of inferred template counts. In a later analysis, generation probabilities were computed with a VDJ recombination model fitted to out-of-frame rearrangements, and the resulting probabilities were checked against IGoR. In a later analysis, TCR-TCR, TCR-HLA and TCR-CMV co-occurrence was scored with hypergeometric tests, and a repertoire-size bias correction was applied to TCR pairs. To estimate false discovery rates, a later analysis permuted the HLA or CMV assignments 20 times. In a later analysis, co-occurring TCRs were grouped using DBSCAN, and TCRdist sequence similarity was added for clustering within HLA-allele-positive subsets. Co-occurrence clustering excluded repertoires with fewer than 30,000 or more than 120,000 public chains, plus five with anomalous nucleotide sharing. The table was pulled from immuneACCESS by TCRdb, which kept in-frame rearrangements only. Such tables lose some clones; where checked, under half of the loss comes from unresolved V genes, and the rest has no known cause. Clone size and V and J calls were adopted from that table, with D and trimming inferred from the DNA. Counted in this sample were about 190,000 clones; about four fifths of them appeared once. The top ten clones comprise around 0.25% of the sample.

The sequenced material came from PBMCs. The TCR originated in a boy aged 10-17 years in good health and CMV-seronegative.

CDR3 protein: CASSLMARMNTEAFF. The nucleotide sequence is TGTGCCAGCAGCTTAATGGCTAGAATGAACACTGAAGCTTTCTTT. The sequence links TRBV7-3 to TRBJ1-1; the D gene is unclear. The germline V gene specifies SGHTA as CDR1 and FQGTGA as CDR2. The CDR3 contains 15 residues, cysteine and phenylalanine counted. The read is trimmed to its CDR3 DNA, 45 bases read in frame from base 1. Deletion took 1 base off V and 0 bases off J, with a span of 9 bases between the germline ends.